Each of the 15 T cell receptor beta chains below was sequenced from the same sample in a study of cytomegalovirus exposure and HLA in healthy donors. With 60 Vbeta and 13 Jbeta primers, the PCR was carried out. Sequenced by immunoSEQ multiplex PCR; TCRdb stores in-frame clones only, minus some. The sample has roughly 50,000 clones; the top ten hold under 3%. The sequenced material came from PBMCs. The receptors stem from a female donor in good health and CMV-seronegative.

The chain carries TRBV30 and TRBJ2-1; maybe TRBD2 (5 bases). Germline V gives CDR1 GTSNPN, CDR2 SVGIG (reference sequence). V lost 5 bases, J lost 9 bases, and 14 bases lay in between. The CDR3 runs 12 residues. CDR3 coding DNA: TGTGCCTGGTCTAGGACTCAAGGTGAGCAGTTCTTC. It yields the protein CAWSRTQGEQFF.

The CDR3 nucleotides read TGTGCCAGTAGTATGACGGGGGGACAGCCCCAGCATTTT. Residues: CASSMTGGQPQHF. This rearrangement joins TRBV19 to TRBJ1-5, with a tentative D call TRBD1 (5 bases). The CDR3 sequence is 13 residues long. V was clipped by 3 bases and J by 7 bases, with 10 bases between them. In germline, CDR1 is LNHDA, CDR2 SQIVND (reference sequence).

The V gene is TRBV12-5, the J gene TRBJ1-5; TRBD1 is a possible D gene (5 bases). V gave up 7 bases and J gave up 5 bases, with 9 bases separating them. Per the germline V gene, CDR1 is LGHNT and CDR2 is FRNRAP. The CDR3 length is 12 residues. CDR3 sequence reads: CASALGDQPQHF. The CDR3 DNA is TGTGCTAGTGCGCTAGGGGATCAGCCCCAGCATTTT.

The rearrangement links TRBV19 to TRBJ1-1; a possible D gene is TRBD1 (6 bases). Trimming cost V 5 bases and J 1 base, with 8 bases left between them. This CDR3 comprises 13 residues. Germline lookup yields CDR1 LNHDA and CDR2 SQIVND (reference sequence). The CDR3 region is CASSADRNTEAFF. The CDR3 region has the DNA TGTGCCAGTAGTGCGGACAGGAACACTGAAGCTTTCTTT.

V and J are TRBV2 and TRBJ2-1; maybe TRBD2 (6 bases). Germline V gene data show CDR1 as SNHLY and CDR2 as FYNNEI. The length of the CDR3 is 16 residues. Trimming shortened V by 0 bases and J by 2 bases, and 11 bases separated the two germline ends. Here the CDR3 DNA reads TGTGCCAGCAGTGAAGCGCTGCGGGGACCCTACAATGAGCAGTTCTTC. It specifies CASSEALRGPYNEQFF.

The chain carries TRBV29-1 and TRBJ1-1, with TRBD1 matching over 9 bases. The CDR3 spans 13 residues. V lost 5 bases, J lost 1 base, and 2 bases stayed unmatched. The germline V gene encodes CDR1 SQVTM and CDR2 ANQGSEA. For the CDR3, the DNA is TGCAGCGTTCCGGGACAGGGGAACACTGAAGCTTTCTTT. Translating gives CSVPGQGNTEAFF.

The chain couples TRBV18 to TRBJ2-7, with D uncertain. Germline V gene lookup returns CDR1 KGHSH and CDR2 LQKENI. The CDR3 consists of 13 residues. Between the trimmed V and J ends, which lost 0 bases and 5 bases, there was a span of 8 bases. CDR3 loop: CASSPPSVDEQYF. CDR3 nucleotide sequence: TGTGCCAGCTCACCACCGAGTGTAGACGAGCAGTACTTC.

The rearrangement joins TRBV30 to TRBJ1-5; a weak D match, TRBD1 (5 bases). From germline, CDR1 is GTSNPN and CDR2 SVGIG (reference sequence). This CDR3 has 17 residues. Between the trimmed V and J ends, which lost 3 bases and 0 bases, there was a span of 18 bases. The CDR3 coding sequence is TGTGCCTGGAGCCGCAGGGTCCAACCTTTTAGCAATCAGCCCCAGCATTTT. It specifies CAWSRRVQPFSNQPQHF.

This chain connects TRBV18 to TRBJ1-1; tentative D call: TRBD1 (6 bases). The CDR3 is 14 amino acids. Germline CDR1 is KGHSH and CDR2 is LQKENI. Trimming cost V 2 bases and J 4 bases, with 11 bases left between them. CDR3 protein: CASSPSVGATEAFF. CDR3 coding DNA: TGTGCCAGCTCACCAAGTGTGGGGGCCACTGAAGCTTTCTTT.

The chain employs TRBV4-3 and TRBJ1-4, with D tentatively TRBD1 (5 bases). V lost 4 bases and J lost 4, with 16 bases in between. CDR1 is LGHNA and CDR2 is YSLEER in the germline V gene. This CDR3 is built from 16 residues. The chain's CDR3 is CASSLDPQANNEKLFF. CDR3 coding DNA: TGCGCCAGCAGCCTCGACCCACAGGCGAATAATGAAAAACTGTTTTTT.

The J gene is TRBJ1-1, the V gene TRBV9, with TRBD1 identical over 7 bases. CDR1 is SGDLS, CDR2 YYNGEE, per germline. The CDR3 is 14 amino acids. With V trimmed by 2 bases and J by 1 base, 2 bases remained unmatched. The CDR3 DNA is TGTGCCAGCAGCGTCGGGACAGAGAACACTGAAGCTTTCTTT. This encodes CASSVGTENTEAFF.

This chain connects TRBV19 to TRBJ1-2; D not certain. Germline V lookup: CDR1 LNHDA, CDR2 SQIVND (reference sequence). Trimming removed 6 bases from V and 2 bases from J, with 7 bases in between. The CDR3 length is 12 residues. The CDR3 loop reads CASSQLNYGYTF. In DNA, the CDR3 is TGTGCCAGTAGCCAGTTGAACTATGGCTACACCTTC.

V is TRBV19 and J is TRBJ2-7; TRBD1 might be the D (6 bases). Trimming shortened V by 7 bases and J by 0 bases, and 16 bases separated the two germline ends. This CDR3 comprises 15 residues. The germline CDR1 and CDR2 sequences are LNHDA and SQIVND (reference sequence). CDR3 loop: CASTPDSLSSYEQYF. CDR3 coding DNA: TGTGCCAGTACTCCGGACAGCCTGAGCTCCTACGAGCAGTACTTC.

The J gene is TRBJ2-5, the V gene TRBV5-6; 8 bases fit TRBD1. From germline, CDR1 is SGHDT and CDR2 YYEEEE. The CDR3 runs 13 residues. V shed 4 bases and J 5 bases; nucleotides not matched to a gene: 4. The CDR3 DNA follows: TGTGCCAGCAGCCCAACAGGGGGGGAGACCCAGTACTTC. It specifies CASSPTGGETQYF. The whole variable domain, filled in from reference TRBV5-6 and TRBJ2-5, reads DAGVTQSPTHLIKTRGQQVTLRCSPKSGHDTVSWYQQALGQGPQFIFQYYEEEERQRGNFPDRFSGHQFPNYSSELNVNALLLGDSALYLCASSPTGGETQYFGPGTRLLVL.

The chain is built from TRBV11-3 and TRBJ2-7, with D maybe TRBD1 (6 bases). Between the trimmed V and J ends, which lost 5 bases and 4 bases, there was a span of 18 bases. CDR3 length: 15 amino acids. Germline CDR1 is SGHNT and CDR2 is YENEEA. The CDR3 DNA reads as TGTGCCAGCAGCATACGGACAGTAGAGAGGTACGAGCAGTACTTC. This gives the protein CASSIRTVERYEQYF.